This TCR beta chain was captured in a study of blood T cell repertoires in COVID-19. Study-level background: The origin of the acute and convalescent COVID-19 samples was the United States, Italy and Spain. PBMCs, B-cell-depleted T cells, or T cells provided the cDNA or gDNA that made up the material.

The V end lost 1 base, the J end lost 8 bases, and 7 bases lay between the germline ends. The CDR3 consists of 12 residues. In the authors' methods: The assay estimated nucleated cells by amplifying reference gene primers. This table comes from immunoSEQ multiplex PCR, and its TCRdb copy is limited to in-frame clones, with some not included. That table gives V, J and clone size, and the DNA gave D and trimming. The repertoire consists of 200,000 to 300,000 clones, with around 88% occurring once and the leading ten covering around an eighth. Sequencing was performed on peripheral blood. The clonotype was recovered from an older man with acute or convalescent COVID-19. The chain joins TRBV12-3 or TRBV12-4 to TRBJ2-3; possibly TRBD2 for D (6 bases). CDR3 DNA sequence: TGTGCCAGCAGTTTAGTGGGGGGTACGCAGTATTTT. Its translation is CASSLVGGTQYF.